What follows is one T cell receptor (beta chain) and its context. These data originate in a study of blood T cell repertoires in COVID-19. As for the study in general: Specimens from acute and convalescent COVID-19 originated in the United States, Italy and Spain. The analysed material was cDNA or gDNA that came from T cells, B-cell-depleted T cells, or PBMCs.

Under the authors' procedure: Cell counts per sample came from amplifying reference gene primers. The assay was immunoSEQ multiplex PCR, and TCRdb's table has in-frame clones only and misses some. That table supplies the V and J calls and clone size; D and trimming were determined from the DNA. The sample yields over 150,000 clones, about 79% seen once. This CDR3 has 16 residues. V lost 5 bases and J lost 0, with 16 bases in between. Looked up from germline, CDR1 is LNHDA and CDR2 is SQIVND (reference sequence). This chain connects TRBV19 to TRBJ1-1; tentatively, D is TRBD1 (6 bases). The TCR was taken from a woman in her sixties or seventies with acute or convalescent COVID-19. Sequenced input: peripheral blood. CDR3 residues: CASSSQRGTLNTEAFF. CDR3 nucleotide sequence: TGTGCCAGTAGTTCGCAAAGGGGGACACTGAACACTGAAGCTTTCTTT.